The clone carrying this T cell receptor (beta chain) was seen repeatedly, ten times or more. Its antigen is undetermined. The junction and the germline gene differ at one end; a read error may be behind it. The source of the sample is a study of T cells in Graves' hyperthyroidism and ophthalmopathy. As for the study in general: Sampling of peripheral blood happened at initial diagnosis, prior to any treatment.

Study-wide points: Within blood appeared most thyroid clonotypes that had expanded above 0.001. Ophthalmopathy and stable hyperthyroidism were told apart by a 13 V-J model.

If no ophthalmopathy progression occurred within 18 months, Graves' hyperthyroidism was stable. Amplified TCR beta CDR3 regions came from RNA transcripts. A first-round RT-PCR of the TCR CDR3 used the HTBI primer set. TCRdb redid the calling of the multiplex PCR reads with MiXCR, one entry per CDR3 protein. The sample lists 300,000 to 450,000 distinct CDR3 sequences, over 11% occurring once. Germline CDR1 reads MNHEY; CDR2 reads SMNVEV (reference sequence). This CDR3 comprises 14 residues. The chain combines TRBV27 with TRBJ1-1; D is ambiguous. Sequencing used blood. This clonotype originated in a woman aged 55-70 years with Graves' hyperthyroidism. In nucleotides, the CDR3 is TGCGCCAGCAGCTTCTCCGGAATGAACACTGAAGCTTTCTTT. It yields the protein CASSFSGMNTEAFF.